The rows below give T cell receptor beta chains drawn from one sample of a study of blood T cell repertoires in COVID-19. Repertoires were generated with immunoSEQ multiplex PCR, while TCRdb's copy carries only in-frame clones and drops some. The sample contains roughly 55,000 clones, more than 75% of which appear only once. Sequenced input: peripheral blood. The origin of the receptors is a man at least 80 years old with acute or convalescent COVID-19. CDR3s include the opening cysteine and the closing phenylalanine or tryptophan. Each record gives: D gene, V gene, CDR3 length, J gene, clone size, CDR3 protein, CDR3 DNA. The D gene is left open where the match is weak. Rows give clone size only sometimes, using once, few, many, or a class for an expanded clone.

d_gene: .; v_gene: TRBV27; len: 15; j_gene: TRBJ1-5; abundance: .; CDR3aa: CASSLLQGANQPQHF; CDR3nt: TGTGCCAGCAGTTTATTACAGGGAGCGAATCAGCCCCAGCATTTT
d_gene: .; v_gene: TRBV2; len: 15; j_gene: TRBJ1-6; abundance: .; CDR3aa: CASRGPLSSGSPLHF; CDR3nt: TGTGCCAGCAGGGGACCCCTCTCCAGCGGGTCACCCCTCCACTTT
d_gene: TRBD1; v_gene: TRBV5-1; len: 15; j_gene: TRBJ1-6; abundance: .; CDR3aa: CASRAEGAFNSPLHF; CDR3nt: TGCGCCAGCAGGGCAGAGGGGGCATTTAATTCACCCCTCCACTTT
d_gene: .; v_gene: TRBV29-1; len: 11; j_gene: TRBJ2-1; abundance: .; CDR3aa: CSVEIQGFKLF; CDR3nt: TGCAGCGTTGAAATTCAGGGGTTTAAACTCTTC
d_gene: TRBD1; v_gene: TRBV24-1; len: 18; j_gene: TRBJ2-5; abundance: .; CDR3aa: CATSDLGTGGAYQETQYF; CDR3nt: TGTGCCACCAGTGACCTCGGGACAGGGGGCGCCTACCAAGAGACCCAGTACTTC
d_gene: .; v_gene: TRBV19; len: 14; j_gene: TRBJ1-2; abundance: once; CDR3aa: CASSAGGRNYGYTF; CDR3nt: TGTGCCAGTAGTGCTGGGGGGAGAAACTATGGCTACACCTTC
d_gene: TRBD1; v_gene: TRBV7-9; len: 17; j_gene: TRBJ1-4; abundance: .; CDR3aa: CASSRLAGGQGNEKLFF; CDR3nt: TGTGCCAGCAGCCGTCTCGCCGGAGGACAGGGGAATGAAAAACTGTTTTTT
d_gene: TRBD2; v_gene: TRBV2; len: 16; j_gene: TRBJ2-1; abundance: once; CDR3aa: CAISGTSGVGYNEQFF; CDR3nt: TGTGCCATCTCCGGGACTAGCGGGGTGGGGTACAATGAGCAGTTCTTC
d_gene: .; v_gene: TRBV4-2; len: 17; j_gene: TRBJ2-6; abundance: .; CDR3aa: CASSQDPSPSGANVLTF; CDR3nt: TGTGCCAGCAGCCAAGATCCGAGTCCCTCTGGGGCCAACGTCCTGACTTTC
d_gene: .; v_gene: TRBV4-1; len: 14; j_gene: TRBJ2-5; abundance: .; CDR3aa: CASSKGLGLETQYF; CDR3nt: TGCGCCAGCAGCAAGGGACTCGGTCTGGAGACCCAGTACTTC
d_gene: .; v_gene: TRBV29-1; len: 12; j_gene: TRBJ1-1; abundance: few; CDR3aa: CSADRGGTEAFF; CDR3nt: TGCAGCGCCGATCGAGGGGGCACTGAAGCTTTCTTT
d_gene: TRBD1; v_gene: TRBV2; len: 13; j_gene: TRBJ1-5; abundance: few; CDR3aa: CASSGTGTQPQHF; CDR3nt: TGTGCCAGCAGTGGGACAGGGACCCAGCCCCAGCATTTT
d_gene: .; v_gene: TRBV5-5; len: 15; j_gene: TRBJ2-7; abundance: .; CDR3aa: CASSTERESGYEQYF; CDR3nt: TGTGCCAGCAGCACAGAACGCGAGAGCGGCTACGAGCAGTACTTC
d_gene: .; v_gene: TRBV6-6; len: 16; j_gene: TRBJ1-6; abundance: once; CDR3aa: CASSQKDRVDNSPLHF; CDR3nt: TGTGCCAGCAGTCAGAAGGACAGAGTAGATAATTCACCCCTCCACTTT
d_gene: TRBD1; v_gene: TRBV28; len: 16; j_gene: TRBJ2-3; abundance: many; CDR3aa: CASSHWTGDTSDTQYF; CDR3nt: TGTGCCAGCAGCCATTGGACAGGCGATACCTCAGATACGCAGTATTTT
d_gene: .; v_gene: TRBV10-3; len: 13; j_gene: TRBJ1-2; abundance: many; CDR3aa: CAISEQIHYGYTF; CDR3nt: TGTGCCATCAGTGAACAGATCCACTATGGCTACACCTTC
d_gene: .; v_gene: TRBV19; len: 14; j_gene: TRBJ1-5; abundance: .; CDR3aa: CASSLAQGYQPQHF; CDR3nt: TGTGCCAGTAGCCTCGCACAGGGCTACCAGCCCCAGCATTTT
d_gene: TRBD1; v_gene: TRBV24-1; len: 15; j_gene: TRBJ2-2; abundance: .; CDR3aa: CATSEWDSDTGELFF; CDR3nt: TGTGCCACCAGTGAATGGGACAGCGACACCGGGGAGCTGTTTTTT
d_gene: .; v_gene: TRBV19; len: 13; j_gene: TRBJ1-2; abundance: once; CDR3aa: CASSIRGDYGYTF; CDR3nt: TGTGCCAGTAGTATACGGGGGGACTATGGCTACACCTTC
d_gene: .; v_gene: TRBV7-8; len: 13; j_gene: TRBJ2-1; abundance: .; CDR3aa: CASTGRVSYEQFF; CDR3nt: TGTGCCAGCACTGGGAGAGTGTCCTATGAGCAGTTCTTC
d_gene: TRBD2; v_gene: TRBV3-1/TRBV3-2; len: 16; j_gene: TRBJ2-3; abundance: .; CDR3aa: CASSQGSSGGTDTQYF; CDR3nt: TGTGCCAGCAGCCAGGGGTCTAGCGGAGGCACAGATACGCAGTATTTT
d_gene: TRBD1; v_gene: TRBV27; len: 16; j_gene: TRBJ1-1; abundance: .; CDR3aa: CASSQTTGVMNTEAFF; CDR3nt: TGTGCCAGCAGTCAAACGACAGGGGTGATGAACACTGAAGCTTTCTTT
d_gene: .; v_gene: TRBV20-1; len: 11; j_gene: TRBJ1-5; abundance: .; CDR3aa: CSAAGNQPQHF; CDR3nt: TGCAGTGCTGCGGGGAATCAGCCCCAGCATTTT
d_gene: TRBD1; v_gene: TRBV7-2; len: 16; j_gene: TRBJ1-5; abundance: .; CDR3aa: CASSLDRAENGLPQHF; CDR3nt: TGTGCCAGCAGCTTGGACAGGGCCGAAAACGGATTGCCCCAGCATTTT
d_gene: .; v_gene: TRBV27; len: 14; j_gene: TRBJ2-3; abundance: few; CDR3aa: CASSLGRAGDTQYF; CDR3nt: TGTGCCAGCAGTTTAGGCAGGGCCGGAGATACGCAGTATTTT
d_gene: .; v_gene: TRBV5-1; len: 15; j_gene: TRBJ1-2; abundance: .; CDR3aa: CASSSAAGTNYGYTF; CDR3nt: TGCGCCAGCAGCTCTGCGGCCGGGACTAACTATGGCTACACCTTC
d_gene: TRBD1; v_gene: TRBV4-1; len: 14; j_gene: TRBJ1-2; abundance: .; CDR3aa: CASSQPGQGLGYTF; CDR3nt: TGCGCCAGCAGCCAACCCGGACAGGGGTTAGGCTACACCTTC
d_gene: .; v_gene: TRBV5-6; len: 15; j_gene: TRBJ1-2; abundance: .; CDR3aa: CASSLGLLANYGYTF; CDR3nt: TGTGCCAGCAGCCTGGGACTCTTAGCTAACTATGGCTACACCTTC
d_gene: TRBD1; v_gene: TRBV19; len: 17; j_gene: TRBJ1-2; abundance: .; CDR3aa: CASSISGQGDIRYGYTF; CDR3nt: TGTGCCAGTAGTATATCTGGACAGGGGGACATACGCTATGGCTACACCTTC
d_gene: TRBD2; v_gene: TRBV30; len: 17; j_gene: TRBJ2-3; abundance: .; CDR3aa: CAWSVLLTSGGGDTQYF; CDR3nt: TGTGCCTGGAGTGTACTATTAACTAGCGGGGGGGGAGATACGCAGTATTTT
d_gene: .; v_gene: TRBV15; len: 15; j_gene: TRBJ2-5; abundance: .; CDR3aa: CATSRGSLAGETQYF; CDR3nt: TGTGCCACCAGCAGAGGGAGCTTGGCGGGAGAGACCCAGTACTTC